This T cell receptor (beta chain) was captured by sequencing in a study of cytomegalovirus exposure and HLA in healthy donors. The wider study: Of more than 350 genotyped donors, about 81% clustered with self-reported Caucasian donors. Study findings and constraints: Differences between HLA loci emerged in a later analysis of TCR association rates, with DRB1 most and HLA-C fewest. Most TCRs appeared rarely, but some public TCRs recurred in many donors. In a later analysis, TCR beta V- and J-gene trimming was associated with a missense DCLRE1C variant.

On this clone itself: Antigen unknown.

PCR primers comprised 60 Vbeta and 13 Jbeta primers. Sequencing used immunoSEQ multiplex PCR; TCRdb keeps in-frame clones, though not all of them. The sample has about 130,000 clones, more than 60% seen once. This CDR3 has 19 residues. The junction had 14 bases not matched to a gene; V was cut back by 0 bases and J by 6 bases. The V gene's germline CDR1 is ENHRY and CDR2 SYGVKD. The TCR sequence derives from a woman aged 60 to 75 in good health and CMV-seropositive. Sequencing used PBMCs. The chain employs TRBV10-3 and TRBJ2-1, with 10 positions matching TRBD2. CDR3 in DNA: TGTGCCATCAGTGAGTCCTGGGGTAGCGGGGGGAGAGCACCCAATGAGCAGTTCTTC. This gives the protein CAISESWGSGGRAPNEQFF.